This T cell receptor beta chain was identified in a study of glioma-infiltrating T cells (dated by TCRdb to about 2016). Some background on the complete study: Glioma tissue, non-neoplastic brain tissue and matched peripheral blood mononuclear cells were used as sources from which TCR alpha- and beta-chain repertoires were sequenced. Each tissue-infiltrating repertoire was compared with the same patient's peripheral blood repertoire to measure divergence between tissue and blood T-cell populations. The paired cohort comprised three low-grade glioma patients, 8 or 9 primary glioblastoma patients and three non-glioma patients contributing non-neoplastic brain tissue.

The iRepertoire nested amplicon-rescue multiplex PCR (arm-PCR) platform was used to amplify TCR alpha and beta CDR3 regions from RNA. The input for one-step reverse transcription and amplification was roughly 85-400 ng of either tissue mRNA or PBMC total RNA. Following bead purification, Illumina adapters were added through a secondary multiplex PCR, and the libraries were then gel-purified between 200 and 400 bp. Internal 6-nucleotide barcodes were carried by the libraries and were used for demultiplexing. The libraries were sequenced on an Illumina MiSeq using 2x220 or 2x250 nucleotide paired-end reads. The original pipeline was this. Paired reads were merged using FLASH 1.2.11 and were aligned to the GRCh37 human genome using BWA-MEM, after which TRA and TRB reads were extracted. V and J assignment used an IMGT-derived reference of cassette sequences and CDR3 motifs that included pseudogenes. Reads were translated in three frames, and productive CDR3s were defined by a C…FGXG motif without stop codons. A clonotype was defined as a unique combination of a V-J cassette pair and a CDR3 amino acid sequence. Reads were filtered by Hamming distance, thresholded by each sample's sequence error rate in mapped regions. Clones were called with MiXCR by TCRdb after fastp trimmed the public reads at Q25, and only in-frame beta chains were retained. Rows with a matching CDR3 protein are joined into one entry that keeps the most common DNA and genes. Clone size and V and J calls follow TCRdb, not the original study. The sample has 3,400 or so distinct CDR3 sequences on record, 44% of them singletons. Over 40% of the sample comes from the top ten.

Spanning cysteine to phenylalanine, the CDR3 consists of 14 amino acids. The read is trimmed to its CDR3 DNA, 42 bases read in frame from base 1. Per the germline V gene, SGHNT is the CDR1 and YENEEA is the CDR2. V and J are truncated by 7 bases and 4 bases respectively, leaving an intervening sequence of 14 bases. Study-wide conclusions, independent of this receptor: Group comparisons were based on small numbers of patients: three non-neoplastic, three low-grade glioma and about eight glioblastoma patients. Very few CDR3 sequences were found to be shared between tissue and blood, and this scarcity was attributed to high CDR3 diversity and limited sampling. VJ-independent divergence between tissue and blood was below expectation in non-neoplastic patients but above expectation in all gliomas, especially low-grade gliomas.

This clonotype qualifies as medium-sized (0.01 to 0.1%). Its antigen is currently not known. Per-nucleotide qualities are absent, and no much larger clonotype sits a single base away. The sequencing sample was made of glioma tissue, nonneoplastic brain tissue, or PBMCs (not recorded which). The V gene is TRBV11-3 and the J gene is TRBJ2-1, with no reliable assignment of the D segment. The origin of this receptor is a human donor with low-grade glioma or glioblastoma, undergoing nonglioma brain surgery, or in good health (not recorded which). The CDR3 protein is CASTLTREYNEQFF. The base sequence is TGTGCCAGCACCTTGACCCGAGAGTACAATGAGCAGTTCTTC.